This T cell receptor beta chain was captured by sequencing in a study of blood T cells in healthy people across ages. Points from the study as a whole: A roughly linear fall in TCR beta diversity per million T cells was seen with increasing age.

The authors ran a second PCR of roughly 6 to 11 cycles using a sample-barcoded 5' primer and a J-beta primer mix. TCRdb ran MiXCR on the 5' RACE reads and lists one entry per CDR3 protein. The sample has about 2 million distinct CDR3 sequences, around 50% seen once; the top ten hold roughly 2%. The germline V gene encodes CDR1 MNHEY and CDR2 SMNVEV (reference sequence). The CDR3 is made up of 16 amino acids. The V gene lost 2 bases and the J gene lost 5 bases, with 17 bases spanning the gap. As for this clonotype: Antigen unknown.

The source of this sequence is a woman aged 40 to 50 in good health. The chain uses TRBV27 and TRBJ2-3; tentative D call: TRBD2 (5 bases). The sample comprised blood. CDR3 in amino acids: CASSLKRSRGRDTQYF. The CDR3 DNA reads TGTGCCAGCAGTTTAAAGCGGTCACGAGGGAGAGATACGCAGTATTTT.